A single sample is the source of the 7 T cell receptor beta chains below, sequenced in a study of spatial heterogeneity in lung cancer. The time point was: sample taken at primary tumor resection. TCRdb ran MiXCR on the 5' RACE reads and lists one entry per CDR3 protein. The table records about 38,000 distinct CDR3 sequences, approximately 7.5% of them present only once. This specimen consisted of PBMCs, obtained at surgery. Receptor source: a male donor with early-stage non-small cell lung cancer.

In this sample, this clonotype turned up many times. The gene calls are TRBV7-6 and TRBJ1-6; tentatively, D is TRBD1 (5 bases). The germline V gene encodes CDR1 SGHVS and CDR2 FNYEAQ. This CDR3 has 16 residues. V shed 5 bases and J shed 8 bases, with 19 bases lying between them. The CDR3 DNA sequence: TGTGCCAGCAGCCCGACGACCCGACAGTTCCATTCACCCCTCCACTTT. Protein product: CASSPTTRQFHSPLHF.

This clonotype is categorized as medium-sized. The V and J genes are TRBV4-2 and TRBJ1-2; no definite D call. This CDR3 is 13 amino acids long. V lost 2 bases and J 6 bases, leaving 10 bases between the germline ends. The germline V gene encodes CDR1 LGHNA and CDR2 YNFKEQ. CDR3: CASSQLRKDGYTF. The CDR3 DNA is TGTGCCAGCAGCCAACTGCGCAAAGATGGCTACACCTTC.

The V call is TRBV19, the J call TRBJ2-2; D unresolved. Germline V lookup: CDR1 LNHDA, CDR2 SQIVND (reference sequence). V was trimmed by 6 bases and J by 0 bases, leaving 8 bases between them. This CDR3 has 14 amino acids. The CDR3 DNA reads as TGTGCCAGTAGCCGGCAGCCGAACACCGGGGAGCTGTTTTTT. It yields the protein CASSRQPNTGELFF.

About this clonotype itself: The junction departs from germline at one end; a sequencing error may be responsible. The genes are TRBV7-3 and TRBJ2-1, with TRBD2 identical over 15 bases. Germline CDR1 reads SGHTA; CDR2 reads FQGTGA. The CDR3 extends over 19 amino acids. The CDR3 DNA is TGTGTCAGCAGCTTCTGGGGACTAGCGGGAGGAGGGGCCTACAATGAGCAGTTCTTC. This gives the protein CVSSFWGLAGGGAYNEQFF.

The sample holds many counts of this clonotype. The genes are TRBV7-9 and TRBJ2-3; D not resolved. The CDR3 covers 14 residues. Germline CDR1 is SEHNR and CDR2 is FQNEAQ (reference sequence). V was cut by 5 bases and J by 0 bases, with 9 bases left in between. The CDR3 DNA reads TGTGCCAGCAGCCCCCGATCTAGCACAGATACGCAGTATTTT. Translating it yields CASSPRSSTDTQYF.

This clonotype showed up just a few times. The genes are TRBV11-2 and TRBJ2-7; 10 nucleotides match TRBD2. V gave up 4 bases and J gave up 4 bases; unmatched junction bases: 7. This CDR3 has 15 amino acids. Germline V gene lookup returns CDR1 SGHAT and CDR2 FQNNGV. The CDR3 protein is CASSSQREGQYEQYV. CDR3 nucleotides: TGTGCCAGCAGCTCCCAGCGGGAGGGCCAGTACGAGCAGTACGTC.

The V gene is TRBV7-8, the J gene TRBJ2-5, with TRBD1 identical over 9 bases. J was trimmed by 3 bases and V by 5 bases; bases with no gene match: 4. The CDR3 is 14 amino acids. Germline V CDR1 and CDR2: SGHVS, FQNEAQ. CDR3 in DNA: TGTGCCAGCAGCCGGGGGACAGGGAAAGAGACCCAGTACTTC. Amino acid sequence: CASSRGTGKETQYF.